This TCR beta chain was captured by sequencing in a study of memory CD4+ T cells and cytomegalovirus serostatus. Overall study: Donors were healthy Belgian adults, some 10 CMV seropositive and about two dozen seronegative.

On this clone itself: An end of the junction does not agree with germline; a read error may underlie this.

The sort gate was single viable CD3+CD4+CD8-CD45RO+ cells for memory CD4+ T cells. The length of the CDR3 is 12 residues. Germline V lookup: CDR1 MNHNS, CDR2 SASEGT. As originally analysed: Out-of-frame sequences were removed, leaving 2 million to 2.5 million distinct TCRbeta sequences. Method: immunoSEQ multiplex PCR; TCRdb's copy keeps in-frame clones and lacks some. V, J and clone size are taken as reported in that table, and D and trimming were inferred from the DNA itself. Seen here are tens of thousands of clones, 65% to 80% observed once, and the top ten hold roughly 0.5%. What was sequenced was memory CD4+ T cells from blood. The chain carries TRBV6-1 and TRBJ2-7; tentative D call: TRBD1 (6 bases). This clonotype was obtained from an adult in good health and CMV-seronegative. The DNA for the CDR3 is TGTGCCAGCAGTGGAAACAGGGCCGAGGAGTACTTC. Protein sequence: CASSGNRAEEYF.